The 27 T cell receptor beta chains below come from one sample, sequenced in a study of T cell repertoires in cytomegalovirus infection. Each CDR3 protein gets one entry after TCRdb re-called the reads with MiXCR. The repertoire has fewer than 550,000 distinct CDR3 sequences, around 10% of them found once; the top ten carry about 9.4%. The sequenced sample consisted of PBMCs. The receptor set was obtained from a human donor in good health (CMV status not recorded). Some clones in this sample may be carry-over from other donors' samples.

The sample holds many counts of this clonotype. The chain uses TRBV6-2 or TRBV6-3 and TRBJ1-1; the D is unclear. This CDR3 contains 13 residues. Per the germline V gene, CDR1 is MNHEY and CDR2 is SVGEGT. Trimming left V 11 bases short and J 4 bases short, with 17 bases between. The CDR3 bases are TGTGCCGCGGTCCGGGGAAGCAGCACTGAAGCTTTCTTT. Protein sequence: CAAVRGSSTEAFF.

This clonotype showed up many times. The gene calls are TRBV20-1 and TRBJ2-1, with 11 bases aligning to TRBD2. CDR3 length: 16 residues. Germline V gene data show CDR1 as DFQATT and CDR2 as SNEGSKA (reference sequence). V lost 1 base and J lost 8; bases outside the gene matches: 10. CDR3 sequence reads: CSARALTSGREDEQFF. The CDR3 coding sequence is TGCAGTGCTAGAGCCCTCACTAGCGGGAGAGAGGATGAGCAGTTCTTC.

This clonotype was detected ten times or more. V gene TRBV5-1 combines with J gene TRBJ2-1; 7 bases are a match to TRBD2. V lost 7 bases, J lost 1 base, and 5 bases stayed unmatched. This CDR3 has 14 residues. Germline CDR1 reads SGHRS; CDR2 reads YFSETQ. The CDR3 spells CASSWGGSYNEQFF. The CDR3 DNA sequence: TGCGCCAGCTCCTGGGGGGGGTCCTACAATGAGCAGTTCTTC.

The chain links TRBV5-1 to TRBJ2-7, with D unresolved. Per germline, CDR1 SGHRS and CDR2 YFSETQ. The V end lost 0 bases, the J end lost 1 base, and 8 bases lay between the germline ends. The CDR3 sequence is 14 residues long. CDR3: CASSLAVESYEQYF. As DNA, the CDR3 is TGCGCCAGCAGCTTGGCCGTGGAATCCTACGAGCAGTACTTC.

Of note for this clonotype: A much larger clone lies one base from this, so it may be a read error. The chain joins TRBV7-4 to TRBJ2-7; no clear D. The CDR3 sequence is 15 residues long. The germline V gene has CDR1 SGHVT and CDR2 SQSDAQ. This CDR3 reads CASSFLRSSTAEQHF. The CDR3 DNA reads TGTGCCAGCAGCTTCCTCAGGAGTTCGACGGCCGAGCAGCACTTC.

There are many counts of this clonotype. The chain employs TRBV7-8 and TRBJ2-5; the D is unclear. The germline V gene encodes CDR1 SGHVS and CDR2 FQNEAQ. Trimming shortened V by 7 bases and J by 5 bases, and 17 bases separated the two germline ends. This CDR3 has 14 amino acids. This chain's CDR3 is CASKPTPALETQYF. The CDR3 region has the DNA TGTGCCAGCAAGCCAACCCCGGCCCTGGAGACCCAGTACTTC.

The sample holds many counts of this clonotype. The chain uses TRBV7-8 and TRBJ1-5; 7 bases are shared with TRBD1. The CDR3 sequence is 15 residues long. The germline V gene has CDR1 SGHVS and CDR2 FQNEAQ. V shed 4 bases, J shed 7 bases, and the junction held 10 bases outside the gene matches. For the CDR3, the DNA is TGTGCCAGCAGCTCTCAGGGGGTCCCGGGGCAGCCCCAGCATTTT. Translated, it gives CASSSQGVPGQPQHF.

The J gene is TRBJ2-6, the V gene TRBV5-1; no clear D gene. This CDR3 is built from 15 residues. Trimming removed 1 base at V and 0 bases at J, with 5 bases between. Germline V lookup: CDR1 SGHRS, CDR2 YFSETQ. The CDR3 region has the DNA TGCGCCAGCAGCTTGTTCACCTCTGGGGCCAACGTCCTGACTTTC. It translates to CASSLFTSGANVLTF.

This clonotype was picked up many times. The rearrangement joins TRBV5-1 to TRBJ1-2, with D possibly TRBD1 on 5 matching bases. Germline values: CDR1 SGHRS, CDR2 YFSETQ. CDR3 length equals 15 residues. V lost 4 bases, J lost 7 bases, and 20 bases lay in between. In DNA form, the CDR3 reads TGCGCCAGCAGCCCCCCCGGGACCTCTGCCAGTGGCTACACCTTC. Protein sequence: CASSPPGTSASGYTF.

Here the CDR3 DNA reads TGTGCCAGCAGTTTTACGATCCTTCATTTT. The encoded protein is CASSFTILHF. The chain employs TRBV6-1 and TRBJ1-5; D unresolved. Trimming stripped 5 bases from V and 16 bases from J, with 12 bases between. From germline, CDR1 is MNHNS and CDR2 SASEGT. The CDR3 is 10 residues long.

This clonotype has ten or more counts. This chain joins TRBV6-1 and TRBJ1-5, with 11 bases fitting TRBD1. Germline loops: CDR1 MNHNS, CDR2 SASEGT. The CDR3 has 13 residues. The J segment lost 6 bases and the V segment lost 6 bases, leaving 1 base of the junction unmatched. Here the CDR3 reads CASRGQGGQPQHF. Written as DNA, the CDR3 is TGTGCCAGCAGGGGACAGGGGGGTCAGCCCCAGCATTTT.

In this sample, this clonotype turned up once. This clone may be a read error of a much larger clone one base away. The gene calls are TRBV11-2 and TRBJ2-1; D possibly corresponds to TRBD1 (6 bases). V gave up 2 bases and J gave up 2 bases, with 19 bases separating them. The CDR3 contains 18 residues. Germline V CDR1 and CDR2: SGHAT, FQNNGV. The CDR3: CASSLQPFSEGAYNEQFF. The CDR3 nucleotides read TGTGCCAGCAGCTTACAACCCTTTAGCGAGGGGGCCTACAATGAGCAGTTCTTC.

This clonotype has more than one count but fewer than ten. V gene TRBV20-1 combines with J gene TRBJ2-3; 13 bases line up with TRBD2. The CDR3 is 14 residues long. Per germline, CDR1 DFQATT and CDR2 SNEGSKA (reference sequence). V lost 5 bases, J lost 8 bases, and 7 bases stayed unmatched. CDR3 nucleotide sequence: TGCAGTGCTGAGGCTCGGACTAGCGGGAGTACGCAGTATTTT. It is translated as CSAEARTSGSTQYF.

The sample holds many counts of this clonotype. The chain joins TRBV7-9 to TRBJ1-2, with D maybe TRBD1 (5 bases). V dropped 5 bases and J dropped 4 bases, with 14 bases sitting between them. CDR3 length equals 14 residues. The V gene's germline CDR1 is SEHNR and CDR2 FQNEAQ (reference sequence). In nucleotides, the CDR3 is TGTGCCAGCAGCCGAGAGAGGGGTAGCTATGGCTACACCTTC. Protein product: CASSRERGSYGYTF. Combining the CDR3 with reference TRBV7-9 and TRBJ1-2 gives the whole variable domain DTGVSQNPRHKITKRGQNVTFRCDPISEHNRLYWYRQTLGQGPEFLTYFQNEAQLEKSRLLSDRFSAERPKGSFSTLEIQRTEQGDSAMYLCASSRERGSYGYTFGSGTRLTVV.

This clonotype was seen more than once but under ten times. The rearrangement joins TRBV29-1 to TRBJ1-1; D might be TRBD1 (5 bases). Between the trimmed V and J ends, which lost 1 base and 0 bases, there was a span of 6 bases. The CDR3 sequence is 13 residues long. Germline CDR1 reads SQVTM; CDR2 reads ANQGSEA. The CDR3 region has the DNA TGCAGCGTTGAAGGGACACTGAACACTGAAGCTTTCTTT. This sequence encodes CSVEGTLNTEAFF.

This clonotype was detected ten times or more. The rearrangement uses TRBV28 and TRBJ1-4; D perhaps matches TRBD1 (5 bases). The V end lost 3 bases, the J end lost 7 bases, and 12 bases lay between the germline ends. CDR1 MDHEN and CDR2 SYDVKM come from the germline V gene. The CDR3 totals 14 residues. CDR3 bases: TGTGCCAGCAGTTTTGATGGGGCCGGTGAAAAACTGTTTTTT. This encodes CASSFDGAGEKLFF.

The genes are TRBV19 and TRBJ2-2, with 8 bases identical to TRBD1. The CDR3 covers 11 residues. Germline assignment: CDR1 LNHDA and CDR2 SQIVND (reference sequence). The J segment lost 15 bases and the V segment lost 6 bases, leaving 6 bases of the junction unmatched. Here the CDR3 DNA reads TGTGCCAGTAGCCGACAGGGGACGATGTTTTTT. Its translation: CASSRQGTMFF.

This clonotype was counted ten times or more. CDR3 region: CASSFGGSAGELFF. CDR3 in DNA: TGTGCCAGCAGTTTTGGCGGGAGCGCCGGGGAGCTGTTTTTT. The chain couples TRBV12-3 or TRBV12-4 to TRBJ2-2, with TRBD2 identical over 7 bases. The CDR3 length is 14 residues. J lost 6 bases, V lost 3 bases, and 4 bases had no gene match.

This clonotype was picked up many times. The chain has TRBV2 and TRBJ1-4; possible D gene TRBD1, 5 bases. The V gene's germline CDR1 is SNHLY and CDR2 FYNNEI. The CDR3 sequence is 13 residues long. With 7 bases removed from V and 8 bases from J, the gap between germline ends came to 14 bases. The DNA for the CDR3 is TGTGCCAGCAAAGCGGACACCGGGGAAAAACTGTTTTTT. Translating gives CASKADTGEKLFF.

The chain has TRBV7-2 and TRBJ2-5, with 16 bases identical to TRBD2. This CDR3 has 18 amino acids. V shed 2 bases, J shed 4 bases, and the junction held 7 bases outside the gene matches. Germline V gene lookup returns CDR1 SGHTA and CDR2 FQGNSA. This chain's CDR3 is CASSLRGTSGRAGETQYF. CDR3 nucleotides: TGTGCCAGCAGCTTAAGGGGGACTAGCGGGAGGGCCGGAGAGACCCAGTACTTC. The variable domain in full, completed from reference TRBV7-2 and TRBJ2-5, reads GAGVSQSPSNKVTEKGKDVELRCDPISGHTALYWYRQSLGQGLEFLIYFQGNSAPDKSGLPSDRFSAERTGGSVSTLTIQRTQQEDSAVYLCASSLRGTSGRAGETQYFGPGTRLLVL.

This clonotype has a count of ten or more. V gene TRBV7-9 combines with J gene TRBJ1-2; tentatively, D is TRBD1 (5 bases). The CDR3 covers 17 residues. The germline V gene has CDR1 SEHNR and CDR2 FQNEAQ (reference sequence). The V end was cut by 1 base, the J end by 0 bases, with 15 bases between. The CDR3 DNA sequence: TGTGCCAGCAGCTTAGGCAATCAGGGAAGGGCTAACTATGGCTACACCTTC. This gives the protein CASSLGNQGRANYGYTF.

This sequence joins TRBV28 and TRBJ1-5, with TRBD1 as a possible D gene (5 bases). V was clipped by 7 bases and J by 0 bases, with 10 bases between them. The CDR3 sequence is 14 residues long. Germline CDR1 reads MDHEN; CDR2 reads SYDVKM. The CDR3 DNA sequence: TGTGCCAGCAACCAGGGCGATAGCAATCAGCCCCAGCATTTT. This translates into CASNQGDSNQPQHF.

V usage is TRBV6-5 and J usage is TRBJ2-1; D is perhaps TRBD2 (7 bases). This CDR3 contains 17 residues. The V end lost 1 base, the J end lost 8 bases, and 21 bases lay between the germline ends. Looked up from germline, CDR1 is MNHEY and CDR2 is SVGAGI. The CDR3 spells CASSYLPGGGPRDEQFF. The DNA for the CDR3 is TGTGCCAGCAGTTACTTGCCTGGGGGGGGGCCTAGGGATGAGCAGTTCTTC.

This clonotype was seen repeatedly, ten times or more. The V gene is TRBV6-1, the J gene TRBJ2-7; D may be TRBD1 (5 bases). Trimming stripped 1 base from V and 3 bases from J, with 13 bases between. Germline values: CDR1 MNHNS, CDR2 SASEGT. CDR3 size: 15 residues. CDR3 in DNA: TGTGCCAGCAGTGAAGACAGGCAGGCCATCTACGAGCAGTACTTC. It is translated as CASSEDRQAIYEQYF.

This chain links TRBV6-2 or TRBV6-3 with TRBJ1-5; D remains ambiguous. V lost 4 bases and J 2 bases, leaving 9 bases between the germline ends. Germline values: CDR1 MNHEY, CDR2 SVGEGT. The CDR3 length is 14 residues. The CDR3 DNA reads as TGTGCCAGCAGTTGGAGGAGGGGCAATCAGCCCCAGCATTTT. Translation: CASSWRRGNQPQHF.

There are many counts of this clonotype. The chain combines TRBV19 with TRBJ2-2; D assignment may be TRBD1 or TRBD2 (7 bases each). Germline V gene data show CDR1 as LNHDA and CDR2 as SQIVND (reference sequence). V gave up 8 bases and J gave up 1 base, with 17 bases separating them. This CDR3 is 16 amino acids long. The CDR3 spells CASRIDREGNTGELFF. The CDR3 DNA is TGTGCCAGTCGGATCGACAGGGAGGGGAACACCGGGGAGCTGTTTTTT.

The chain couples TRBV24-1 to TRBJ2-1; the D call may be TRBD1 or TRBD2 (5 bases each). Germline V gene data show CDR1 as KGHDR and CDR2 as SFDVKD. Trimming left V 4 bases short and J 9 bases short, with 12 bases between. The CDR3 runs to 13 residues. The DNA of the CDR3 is TGTGCCACCAGTGAGGAGAGGGGTGGTGAGCAGTTCTTC. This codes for CATSEERGGEQFF.